This TCR beta chain was identified during a study of memory CD4+ T cells and cytomegalovirus serostatus. The sort gate was single viable CD3+CD4+CD8-CD45RO+ cells for memory CD4+ T cells. Serostatus was set by detecting CMV pp150, pp28, p38, p52 IgG. As processed by the authors: After removing out-of-frame reads, 2,204,828 distinct TCRbeta sequences remained. Here immunoSEQ multiplex PCR was the method, and the copy in TCRdb shows in-frame clones only, minus some. The V and J calls and the clone size are those of that table, but D and trimming were determined from the DNA. The table has more than 45,000 clones, roughly three quarters seen once. Note on this clone: What it binds is unknown.

Notes on the study in general: Median bootstrapped AUC for CMV status was approximately 0.95 originally, 0.85 to 0.92 US-trained. The CMV-associated TCR signature appears largely within the CD4+ memory repertoire.

This clonotype was sampled from an adult in good health and CMV-seronegative. The sequenced sample was memory CD4+ T cells from blood.

CDR3 amino acids: CASSPKFKWGQETQYF. CDR3 nucleotides: TGTGCCAGCAGCCCCAAGTTTAAATGGGGCCAAGAGACCCAGTACTTC. V is TRBV14 and J is TRBJ2-5; D unresolved. The CDR3 sequence is 16 residues long. V was clipped by 4 bases and J by 1 base, with 16 bases between them. The germline CDR1 and CDR2 sequences are SGHDN and FVKESK.